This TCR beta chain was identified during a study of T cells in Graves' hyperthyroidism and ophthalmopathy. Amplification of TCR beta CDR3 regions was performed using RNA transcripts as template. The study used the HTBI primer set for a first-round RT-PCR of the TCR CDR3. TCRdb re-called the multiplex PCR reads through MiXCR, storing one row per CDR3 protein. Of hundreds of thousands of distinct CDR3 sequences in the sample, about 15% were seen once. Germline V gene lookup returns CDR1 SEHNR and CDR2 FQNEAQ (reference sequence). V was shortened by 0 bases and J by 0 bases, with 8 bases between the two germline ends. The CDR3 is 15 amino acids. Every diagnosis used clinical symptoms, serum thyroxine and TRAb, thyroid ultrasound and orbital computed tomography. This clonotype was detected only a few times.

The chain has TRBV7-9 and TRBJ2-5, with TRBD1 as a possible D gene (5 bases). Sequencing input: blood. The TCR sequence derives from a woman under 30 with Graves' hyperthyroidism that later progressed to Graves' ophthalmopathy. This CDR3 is CASSLALTDQETQYF. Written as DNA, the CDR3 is TGTGCCAGCAGCTTAGCGCTGACAGACCAAGAGACCCAGTACTTC.